The TCR beta chain described here comes from a study of early T cells in non-severe SARS-CoV-2 infection. In TCRdb, the 5' RACE reads were re-called with MiXCR into one record per CDR3 protein. This sample carries some 49,000 distinct CDR3 sequences, 12% of them seen once, and the ten largest clones take around 9.1%. V was trimmed by 3 bases and J by 6 bases, leaving 8 bases between them. Per the germline V gene, CDR1 is MDHEN and CDR2 is SYDVKM. The CDR3 totals 12 residues. Overall study results and limits: Missing private and CD4 specificities, VDJdb matching favored anti-spike CD8 responses.

A note on this clonotype: The antigen is unknown.

Input material: whole blood. This sequence originates from an adult who was a healthcare worker with PCR-confirmed SARS-CoV-2 infection or an uninfected control (not recorded which). This sequence joins TRBV28 and TRBJ1-1; D unresolved. In DNA, the CDR3 is TGTGCCAGCAGTTTTCGGGTACCTGAAGCTTTCTTT. This sequence encodes CASSFRVPEAFF.